This T cell receptor (beta chain) is drawn from a study of CD8 T cells in ankylosing spondylitis. Study-level findings and limits: Ankylosing spondylitis blood seemed to carry a telltale TCR beta motif made of about 8 highly homologous variants.

5'-RACE, quantitative and with molecular barcodes, yielded the TCR beta libraries. TCRdb reanalysed the 5' RACE reads using MiXCR and keeps one entry per CDR3 protein. The data contain around 490,000 distinct CDR3 sequences, about 5.2% of them singletons. The CDR3 length is 13 residues. Per germline, CDR1 SGHRS and CDR2 YFSETQ. The germline V and J ends were trimmed by 4 bases and 1 base, with 9 bases remaining between them. This clonotype was counted at least ten times. Its specificity is unknown. The source is a male donor with ankylosing spondylitis. The material sequenced was blood, either unsorted or a sorted T cell fraction (not recorded which). This chain connects TRBV5-1 to TRBJ2-7; D perhaps matches TRBD2 (5 bases). This chain's CDR3 is CASSTWRSYEQYF. In nucleotides, the CDR3 is TGCGCCAGCAGCACCTGGAGGTCCTACGAGCAGTACTTC.